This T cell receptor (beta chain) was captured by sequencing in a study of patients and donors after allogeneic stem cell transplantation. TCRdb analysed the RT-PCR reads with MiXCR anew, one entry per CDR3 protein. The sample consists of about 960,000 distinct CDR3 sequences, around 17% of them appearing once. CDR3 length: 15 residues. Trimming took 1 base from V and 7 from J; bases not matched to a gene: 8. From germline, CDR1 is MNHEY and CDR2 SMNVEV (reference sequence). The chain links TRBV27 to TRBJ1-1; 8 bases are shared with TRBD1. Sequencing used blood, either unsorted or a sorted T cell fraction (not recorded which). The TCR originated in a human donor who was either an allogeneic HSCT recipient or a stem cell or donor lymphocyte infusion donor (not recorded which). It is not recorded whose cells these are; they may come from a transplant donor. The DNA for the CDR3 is TGTGCCAGCAGTTTATTTTCAGGGGGCAGGAATGAAGCTTTCTTT. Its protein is CASSLFSGGRNEAFF.